This T cell receptor beta chain comes out of a study of beta chain features in type 1 diabetes. Study at large: Healthy donors resembled patients in age, gender and cell yields. Broader study findings: High TCR expression in some cells could lead to their over-representation in cDNA sequencing.

Turning to this clone: Its specificity is unknown.

Between the trimmed V and J ends, which lost 1 base and 5 bases, there was a span of 8 bases. Germline loops: CDR1 SGHRS, CDR2 YFSETQ. This CDR3 spans 13 amino acids. The sequenced template was cDNA made from the entire isolated RNA. The repertoire was sequenced with immunoSEQ multiplex PCR; TCRdb's copy has only in-frame clones and lacks some. The table lists approximately 330,000 clones, approximately 10% of them singletons. Sequences were obtained from naive CD4+ T cells from blood. The chain couples TRBV5-1 to TRBJ2-3, with a possible D match to TRBD2 (5 bases). The source is a woman in her twenties or thirties in good health. The DNA for the CDR3 is TGCGCCAGCAGCTTGCTAGCCCAAGATACGCAGTATTTT. Amino acids: CASSLLAQDTQYF.